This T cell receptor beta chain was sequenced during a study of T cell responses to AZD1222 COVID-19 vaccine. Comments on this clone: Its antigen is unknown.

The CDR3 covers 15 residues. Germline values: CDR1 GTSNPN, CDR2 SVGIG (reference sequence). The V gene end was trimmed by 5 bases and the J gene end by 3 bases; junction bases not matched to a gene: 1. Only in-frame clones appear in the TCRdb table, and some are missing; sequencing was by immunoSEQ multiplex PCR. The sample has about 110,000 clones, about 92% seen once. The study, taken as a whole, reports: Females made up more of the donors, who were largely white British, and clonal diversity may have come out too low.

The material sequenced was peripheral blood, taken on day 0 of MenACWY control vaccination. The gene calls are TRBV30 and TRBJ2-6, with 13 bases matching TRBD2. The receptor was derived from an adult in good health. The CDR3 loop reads CAWGLAGVGANVLTF. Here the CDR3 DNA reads TGTGCCTGGGGACTAGCGGGGGTTGGGGCCAACGTCCTGACTTTC.